The text below deals with one T cell receptor (beta chain). The target antigen is unknown. The intended depth for sequencing was 1 in 200,000 to 1 in 1 million T cells. The table came from immunoSEQ multiplex PCR; TCRdb's copy has only in-frame clones and leaves some out. Among roughly 330,000 clones listed, 67% were seen once. The source of the sample is a study of cytotoxic CD8 clonotypes in ibrutinib-treated CLL. As for the study in general: Patients attained approximately 24 partial and 2 complete responses; at median roughly 73 months, around 15 remained remitted while 12 progressed.

Regarding the study as a whole: The public clonotypes identified were infrequent and showed contraction or stability on treatment.

Cryopreserved PBMCs yielded 1.5 to 2 micrograms of genomic DNA for TCR beta libraries. This TCR came from a human donor with chronic lymphocytic leukemia. The input for sequencing was PBMCs, taken after 36 months of ibrutinib treatment.

The CDR3 DNA follows: TGTGCCAGCAGTAAAAGCGGGAGAGGCACCGGGGAGCTGTTTTTT. Amino acid sequence: CASSKSGRGTGELFF. The chain employs TRBV2 and TRBJ2-2; TRBD2 matches 8 bases. The CDR3 loop spans 15 amino acids. The trim removed 5 bases at V and 4 bases at J, leaving 6 bases unmatched. CDR1 and CDR2 from the germline V gene are SNHLY and FYNNEI.